This TCR beta chain was captured in a study of blood T cell repertoires in COVID-19. Study background: Acute and convalescent COVID-19 specimens originated in the United States, Italy and Spain. From T cells, B-cell-depleted T cells, or PBMCs came the material, which was cDNA or gDNA.

Under the authors' procedure: Reference gene primer amplification in the assay estimated nucleated cell counts. Generated by immunoSEQ multiplex PCR, the TCRdb table keeps only in-frame clones and is missing some. The V and J calls and the clone size are those of that table, but D and trimming were determined from the DNA. The sample contains under 150,000 clones, 70% to 85% of which appear only once. After removal of 5 bases from V and 12 bases from J, the junction contained 12 bases not matched to a gene. Germline assignment: CDR1 MNHEY and CDR2 SVGEGT. This CDR3 is 15 amino acids long. The material sequenced was peripheral blood. The gene calls are TRBV6-2 or TRBV6-3 and TRBJ1-6; 8 bases are shared with TRBD1. This clonotype originated in a human donor in a cohort sampled during active COVID-19. The CDR3 region has the DNA TGTGCCAGCAGTCCCCCGGGACAGGTCGTCGGACCCCTCCACTTT. Translating it yields CASSPPGQVVGPLHF.